A single sample gave rise to the 4 T cell receptor beta chains below, sequenced in a study of T cells after yellow fever vaccination. TCRdb reprocessed the 5' RACE reads with MiXCR, giving one entry per CDR3 protein. The table includes some 400,000 distinct CDR3 sequences, around 6.5% detected once. The material sequenced was PBMCs, taken 5 days after the yellow fever booster vaccination. The receptors stem from a man aged 30 to 45 who received the YFV17D yellow fever vaccine.

The chain is built from TRBV29-1 and TRBJ2-3, with 11 positions matching TRBD2. The CDR3 is 13 residues long. Trimming took 8 bases from V and 3 from J; bases not matched to a gene: 4. Germline V gene data show CDR1 as SQVTM and CDR2 as ANQGSEA. CDR3 nucleotide sequence: TGCAGCAAATTAGCGGGAGGGACAGATACGCAGTATTTT. The encoded protein is CSKLAGGTDTQYF.

In this sample, this clonotype turned up many times. This chain uses TRBV20-1 with TRBJ1-2, with D hard to call. CDR3 size: 12 residues. V lost 6 bases, J lost 1 base, and 9 bases lay in between. Germline CDR1 is DFQATT and CDR2 is SNEGSKA (reference sequence). CDR3 residues: CSARPGNYGYTF. As DNA, the CDR3 is TGCAGTGCCCGACCGGGTAACTATGGCTACACCTTC.

The CDR3 DNA is TGCAGCGTGGGACAGGGGAATCAGCCCCAGCATTTT. Its translation: CSVGQGNQPQHF. The gene calls are TRBV29-1 and TRBJ1-5, with 10 bases aligning to TRBD1. The germline V gene encodes CDR1 SQVTM and CDR2 ANQGSEA. This CDR3 contains 12 residues. V shed 6 bases and J 4 bases; nucleotides not matched to a gene: 0.

This clonotype was observed at least ten times. This chain connects TRBV29-1 to TRBJ2-3, with D possibly matching TRBD1 (5 bases). The CDR3 runs to 12 residues. The germline V and J ends were trimmed by 7 bases and 4 bases, with 12 bases remaining between them. Germline assignment: CDR1 SQVTM and CDR2 ANQGSEA. CDR3 amino acids: CSAKQGPDTQYF. Written as DNA, the CDR3 is TGCAGCGCGAAGCAGGGTCCAGATACGCAGTATTTT.